A selection of T cell receptor beta chains follows, all from one sample in a study of shared clonotypes between healthy human individuals. Clones were sequenced by immunoSEQ multiplex PCR, and TCRdb holds only the in-frame ones, with some missing. The sample shows around 1,900,000 clones, around 93% of them seen only once. The sample comprised naive CD8+ T cells from PBMCs. These receptor sequences come from a young man in good health. Some clones in this sample may be carry-over from other donors' samples. The CDR3 runs from the conserved cysteine through the conserved F or W. Fields, in order: clone size, J gene, D gene, V gene, CDR3 DNA, CDR3 protein. D genes are given only for firm matches. Clone size is given for some rows only: seen once, a few or many times, or a class if the clone is expanded.

. | TRBJ1-3 | TRBD1 | TRBV6-1 | TGTGCCAGCAGTGAAGGAGGGACAGGCTCAAGCTCTGGAAACACCATATATTTT | CASSEGGTGSSSGNTIYF
. | TRBJ1-1 | . | TRBV19 | TGTGCCAGTAGGCCAACAGGGACCACTGAAGCTTTCTTT | CASRPTGTTEAFF
. | TRBJ1-2 | . | TRBV27 | TGTGCCAGCAGGAGCTATGGCTACACCTTC | CASRSYGYTF
. | TRBJ2-6 | . | TRBV7-8 | TGTGCCAGCAGCTTAGTTGGGTCCGTGGCCAACGTCCTGACTTTC | CASSLVGSVANVLTF
once | TRBJ1-2 | TRBD1 | TRBV9 | TGTGCCAGTGGACAGGGCTCCGGTGAATACTATGGCTACACCTTC | CASGQGSGEYYGYTF
. | TRBJ2-5 | TRBD1 | TRBV4-1 | TGCGCCAGCAGCCCGGACAGGTCCGGCGAGACCCAGTACTTC | CASSPDRSGETQYF
. | TRBJ1-1 | TRBD1 | TRBV4-1 | TGCGCCAGCAGCCTCAGACAGGGGACCACTGAAGCTTTCTTT | CASSLRQGTTEAFF
. | TRBJ1-1 | . | TRBV13 | TGTGCCAGCAGCTTATTGGGGGCCCGAATGAACACTGAAGCTTTCTTT | CASSLLGARMNTEAFF
. | TRBJ2-7 | TRBD2 | TRBV5-1 | TGCGCCAGCAGCGCATCTAGCGGGAGTTACGAGCAGTACTTC | CASSASSGSYEQYF
. | TRBJ2-2 | . | TRBV5-1 | TGCGCCAGCAGCTTGACCTCAACGAACACCGGGGAGCTGTTTTTT | CASSLTSTNTGELFF
. | TRBJ2-7 | TRBD1 | TRBV7-9 | TGTGCCAGCAGATCGGGACAGGGCCACGAGCAGTACTTC | CASRSGQGHEQYF
. | TRBJ2-1 | TRBD2 | TRBV9 | TGTGCCAGCACTCGACTAGCGGGGTTTTACAATGAGCAGTTCTTC | CASTRLAGFYNEQFF
. | TRBJ2-7 | . | TRBV28 | TGTGCCAGCAGTTTTCGGGACATACAACTCTACGAGCAGTACTTC | CASSFRDIQLYEQYF
. | TRBJ2-7 | TRBD1 | TRBV6-6 | TGTGCCAGCAGTTACCCAGGGGGCGCCGCCAGCGAGCAGTACTTC | CASSYPGGAASEQYF
. | TRBJ1-1 | . | TRBV5-1 | TGCGCCAGCAGCTTGGAGGTGGGGGGCCTGACTGAAGCTTTCTTT | CASSLEVGGLTEAFF
. | TRBJ1-2 | TRBD1 | TRBV5-1 | TGCGCCAGCAGCTTGGTGGGGACAGTCTATGGCTACACCTTC | CASSLVGTVYGYTF
. | TRBJ1-3 | . | TRBV28 | TGTGCCAGCAGTTCGGCCCGGTGGACGGTCCCTTTACTCTCTGGAAACACCATATATTTT | CASSSARWTVPLLSGNTIYF
. | TRBJ2-7 | TRBD2 | TRBV19 | TGTGCCAGTAGTCGTCGGCTAGCGGGAGGAGCCTACGAGCAGTACTTC | CASSRRLAGGAYEQYF
. | TRBJ2-3 | . | TRBV7-9 | TGTGCCAGCAGCAGTGAGGGTTGGAAGTATTTT | CASSSEGWKYF
. | TRBJ2-1 | . | TRBV20-1 | TGCAGTGCTATGCGGAACAATGAGCAGTTCTTC | CSAMRNNEQFF
. | TRBJ2-1 | . | TRBV25-1 | TGTGCCAGCAGTGAATATTCGGGGACCTACAATGAGCAGTTCTTC | CASSEYSGTYNEQFF
. | TRBJ2-6 | . | TRBV7-3 | TGTGCCAGCAGCTCCCTGAGTGCTGGGGCCAACGTCCTGACTTTC | CASSSLSAGANVLTF
. | TRBJ2-7 | . | TRBV19 | TGTGCCAGTAGTATATACGGAGAAGGCTACGAGCAGTACTTC | CASSIYGEGYEQYF
. | TRBJ1-2 | . | TRBV2 | TGTGCCAGCAGTGGAGGAAAAGCTAACTATGGCTACACCTTC | CASSGGKANYGYTF
once | TRBJ2-7 | . | TRBV19 | TGTGCCAGTAGTATGAGGGGGGGCTACGAGCAGTACTTC | CASSMRGGYEQYF
. | TRBJ2-1 | TRBD2 | TRBV11-1 | TGTGCCAGCAGCGTGGGACTAGCGGCCAGGCGGTCCTACAATGAGCAGTTCTTC | CASSVGLAARRSYNEQFF
. | TRBJ2-7 | . | TRBV13 | TGTGCCAGCAGCTCTTTGTGGGCTCTCAACGAGCAGTACTTC | CASSSLWALNEQYF
. | TRBJ2-3 | . | TRBV3-1/TRBV3-2 | TGTTCGGGCACAGATACGCAGTATTTT | CSGTDTQYF
. | TRBJ2-1 | . | TRBV7-9 | TGTGCCAGCCCTGGGGTCTTCCCTAGCTCCTACAATGAGCAGTTCTTC | CASPGVFPSSYNEQFF
. | TRBJ2-1 | . | TRBV6-5 | TGTGCCAGCAGTTCTACTTCTGAGCAGTTCTTC | CASSSTSEQFF
. | TRBJ2-1 | TRBD2 | TRBV28 | TGTGCCAGCAGTTTCGGACTAGCGGGAACGGTCTACAATGAGCAGTTCTTC | CASSFGLAGTVYNEQFF
. | TRBJ1-2 | . | TRBV28 | TGTGCCAGCAGTTTCTCCAGGGTACGTTCCTATGGCTACACCTTC | CASSFSRVRSYGYTF
. | TRBJ2-1 | . | TRBV15 | TGTGCCACGTGGGGGAACAATGAGCAGTTCTTC | CATWGNNEQFF
. | TRBJ2-7 | TRBD1 | TRBV10-3 | TGTGCCATCAGCGATCCGGGACAGGGAGACACCACGCTCTACGAGCAGTACTTC | CAISDPGQGDTTLYEQYF
. | TRBJ2-7 | TRBD2 | TRBV13 | TGTGCCAGCAGCTTAGAGTCCCGGGAGGCCAGCTCCTACGAGCAGTACTTC | CASSLESREASSYEQYF
. | TRBJ2-5 | TRBD2 | TRBV7-2 | TGTGCCAGCAGACCTAGGACTAGCCTGATGGAGACCCAGTACTTC | CASRPRTSLMETQYF
. | TRBJ1-4 | . | TRBV7-9 | TGTGCCAGCAGCCTCAGACAGGACGCAACTAATGAAAAACTGTTTTTT | CASSLRQDATNEKLFF
. | TRBJ1-5 | . | TRBV19 | TGTGCCAGTAGTATGGCGGGGATCTATAGCAATCAGCCCCAGCATTTT | CASSMAGIYSNQPQHF
. | TRBJ2-1 | TRBD2 | TRBV9 | TGTGCCAGCGGGGGGGACTACCTCGACAATGAGCAGTTCTTC | CASGGDYLDNEQFF
. | TRBJ1-2 | . | TRBV7-6 | TGTGCCAGCAGCTTAATGGCGCAGGCGGGTGGCTACACCTTC | CASSLMAQAGGYTF
. | TRBJ2-2 | TRBD1 | TRBV25-1 | TGTGCCAGCAGTGAATATGGGACAGCTAACACCGGGGAGCTGTTTTTT | CASSEYGTANTGELFF
. | TRBJ1-2 | TRBD1 | TRBV4-2 | TGTGCCAGCAGCCAAGAAAAACAGGGGGCGTATGGCTACACCTTC | CASSQEKQGAYGYTF
. | TRBJ2-1 | . | TRBV5-4 | TGTGCCAGTACCTCCGGCCAGAGCTCCTACAATGAGCAGTTCTTC | CASTSGQSSYNEQFF
. | TRBJ2-2 | TRBD2 | TRBV28 | TGTGCCAGCAGGGTCGGGAGGACCGGGGAGCTGTTTTTT | CASRVGRTGELFF
. | TRBJ1-3 | . | TRBV9 | TGTGCCAGCAGCGTAGGGGGCGCGTCTGGAAACACCATATATTTT | CASSVGGASGNTIYF